A selection of T cell receptor beta chains follows, all from one sample in a study of regulatory T cells in long-lasting Graves disease. One entry per CDR3 protein, called by TCRdb with MiXCR from the multiplex PCR reads. The sample has about 400,000 distinct CDR3 sequences; roughly 15% are singletons. These data also formed part of another study, on T cells in Graves' hyperthyroidism and ophthalmopathy.

Sequenced material: peripheral blood mononuclear cells (PBMCs), taken at new diagnosis, from a patient treated with antithyroid drugs. These receptors all come from a young woman with Graves disease. The CDR3 runs from the conserved cysteine through the conserved F or W. The order of the fields is CDR3 protein, CDR3 DNA, J gene, D gene, V gene, clone size. The D gene is left open where the match is weak. Clone size is shown for a subset of rows, as once, few, many or a class of expanded clone.

CDR3 protein: CASNGSYGYTF
CDR3 DNA: TGTGCCAGCAATGGGAGCTATGGCTACACCTTC
J gene: TRBJ1-2
D gene: NA
V gene: TRBV2
clone size: NA

CDR3 protein: CASSLPDLRTTGSDNEQFF
CDR3 DNA: TGTGCCAGCAGCCTCCCCGATCTGCGGACGACGGGATCGGACAATGAGCAGTTCTTC
J gene: TRBJ2-1
D gene: NA
V gene: TRBV13
clone size: many

CDR3 protein: CASSELVSGSTDTQYF
CDR3 DNA: TGTGCCAGCAGTGAATTGGTTAGCGGGAGCACAGATACGCAGTATTTT
J gene: TRBJ2-3
D gene: TRBD2
V gene: TRBV6-1
clone size: many

CDR3 protein: CASSSGSLNTEAFF
CDR3 DNA: TGCGCCAGCAGCTCGGGCAGCCTGAACACTGAAGCTTTCTTT
J gene: TRBJ1-1
D gene: NA
V gene: TRBV5-1
clone size: NA

CDR3 protein: CASSPPQAYEQYF
CDR3 DNA: TGTGCCAGCTCACCACCGCAGGCCTACGAGCAGTACTTC
J gene: TRBJ2-7
D gene: NA
V gene: TRBV18
clone size: many

CDR3 protein: CSALTGVRSSYNSPLHF
CDR3 DNA: TGCAGTGCTTTGACAGGGGTTAGAAGCTCCTATAATTCACCCCTCCACTTT
J gene: TRBJ1-6
D gene: TRBD1
V gene: TRBV20-1
clone size: NA

CDR3 protein: CASSSPHTGELFF
CDR3 DNA: TGTGCCAGCAGTTCCCCACACACCGGGGAGCTGTTTTTT
J gene: TRBJ2-2
D gene: NA
V gene: TRBV28
clone size: many

CDR3 protein: CSVGTVSYNEQFF
CDR3 DNA: TGCAGCGTGGGAACAGTCTCCTACAATGAGCAGTTCTTC
J gene: TRBJ2-1
D gene: NA
V gene: TRBV29-1
clone size: NA

CDR3 protein: CSASAGGLAGGPSLDEQFF
CDR3 DNA: TGCAGTGCTAGCGCCGGGGGACTAGCGGGGGGGCCGTCCCTCGATGAGCAGTTCTTC
J gene: TRBJ2-1
D gene: TRBD2
V gene: TRBV20-1
clone size: many

CDR3 protein: CASSEGNSGANVLTF
CDR3 DNA: TGTGCCAGCAGTGAAGGAAACTCTGGGGCCAACGTCCTGACTTTC
J gene: TRBJ2-6
D gene: NA
V gene: TRBV6-1
clone size: many

CDR3 protein: CASRQGPIYTQYF
CDR3 DNA: TGTGCCAGTAGGCAGGGGCCTATTTATACGCAGTATTTT
J gene: TRBJ2-3
D gene: NA
V gene: TRBV19
clone size: NA

CDR3 protein: CSVGDRGNGYTF
CDR3 DNA: TGCAGCGTTGGAGACAGGGGAAATGGCTACACCTTC
J gene: TRBJ1-2
D gene: TRBD1
V gene: TRBV29-1
clone size: NA

CDR3 protein: CAGSRGRGNTEAFF
CDR3 DNA: TGTGCCGGCTCCCGGGGGAGGGGGAACACTGAAGCTTTCTTT
J gene: TRBJ1-1
D gene: NA
V gene: TRBV12-3/TRBV12-4
clone size: many

CDR3 protein: CATSDFAGLLNTGELFF
CDR3 DNA: TGTGCCACCAGTGATTTTGCCGGTCTCTTGAACACCGGGGAGCTGTTTTTT
J gene: TRBJ2-2
D gene: NA
V gene: TRBV24-1
clone size: many

CDR3 protein: CAWKQGMRETQYF
CDR3 DNA: TGTGCCTGGAAACAGGGGATGAGAGAGACCCAGTACTTC
J gene: TRBJ2-5
D gene: TRBD1
V gene: TRBV30
clone size: many

CDR3 protein: CASSNPGRTSGANVLTF
CDR3 DNA: TGTGCCAGCAGTAACCCGGGACGGACCTCTGGGGCCAACGTCCTGACTTTC
J gene: TRBJ2-6
D gene: NA
V gene: TRBV27
clone size: many

CDR3 protein: CASSGQVDTEAFF
CDR3 DNA: TGCGCCAGCAGTGGCCAGGTGGACACTGAAGCTTTCTTT
J gene: TRBJ1-1
D gene: NA
V gene: TRBV10-1
clone size: NA

CDR3 protein: CAIGRPAYNEQFF
CDR3 DNA: TGTGCCATCGGGAGGCCAGCCTACAATGAGCAGTTCTTC
J gene: TRBJ2-1
D gene: NA
V gene: TRBV10-3
clone size: many

CDR3 protein: CASSLRQENEQFF
CDR3 DNA: TGTGCCAGTAGCCTGAGGCAGGAGAATGAGCAGTTCTTC
J gene: TRBJ2-1
D gene: NA
V gene: TRBV19
clone size: few

CDR3 protein: CASSQDINQPQHF
CDR3 DNA: TGTGCCAGCTCACAGGACATTAATCAGCCCCAGCATTTT
J gene: TRBJ1-5
D gene: NA
V gene: TRBV18
clone size: NA

CDR3 protein: CASSLALAGSSYEQYF
CDR3 DNA: TGTGCCAGCAGTCTCGCTCTAGCGGGTTCGTCCTACGAGCAGTACTTC
J gene: TRBJ2-7
D gene: TRBD2
V gene: TRBV28
clone size: many

CDR3 protein: CSVDQGATGELFF
CDR3 DNA: TGCAGCGTTGATCAGGGGGCAACCGGGGAGCTGTTTTTT
J gene: TRBJ2-2
D gene: TRBD1
V gene: TRBV29-1
clone size: NA

CDR3 protein: CASSLFGDSGSPLHF
CDR3 DNA: TGTGCCAGCAGTTTATTTGGGGATTCCGGGTCACCCCTCCACTTT
J gene: TRBJ1-6
D gene: NA
V gene: TRBV12-3/TRBV12-4
clone size: many

CDR3 protein: CAWTRTADTQYF
CDR3 DNA: TGTGCCTGGACCAGGACAGCAGATACGCAGTATTTT
J gene: TRBJ2-3
D gene: NA
V gene: TRBV30
clone size: many

CDR3 protein: CSAYGPRAETQYF
CDR3 DNA: TGCAGTGCCTACGGACCCCGCGCAGAGACCCAGTACTTC
J gene: TRBJ2-5
D gene: NA
V gene: TRBV20-1
clone size: many

CDR3 protein: CASSWRAGGGYEQYF
CDR3 DNA: TGTGCCAGCAGTTGGAGAGCGGGAGGAGGGTACGAGCAGTACTTC
J gene: TRBJ2-7
D gene: TRBD2
V gene: TRBV6-5
clone size: many

CDR3 protein: CASSLGGGVTEAFF
CDR3 DNA: TGTGCCAGCAGCTTAGGGGGGGGGGTGACTGAAGCTTTCTTT
J gene: TRBJ1-1
D gene: NA
V gene: TRBV27
clone size: many